The 12 T cell receptor beta chains given below trace back to one sample, sequenced in a study of cytomegalovirus exposure and HLA in healthy donors. In the PCR, 60 Vbeta and 13 Jbeta primers were used. Generated by immunoSEQ multiplex PCR, the TCRdb table keeps only in-frame clones and is missing some. The sample has 300,000 or so clones; 84% are singletons. The specimen sequenced was PBMCs. These receptors were collected from a woman aged 40 to 55 in good health and CMV-seropositive.

This clone has just one count. CDR3 nucleotides: TGTGCCAGTAGTATCGACAGGGTAGGTACTGAAGCTTTCTTT. Translation: CASSIDRVGTEAFF. The rearrangement uses TRBV19 and TRBJ1-1; 7 bases are shared with TRBD1. CDR3 length equals 14 residues. Germline assignment: CDR1 LNHDA and CDR2 SQIVND (reference sequence). The junction had 6 bases not matched to a gene; V was cut back by 3 bases and J by 5 bases.

V usage is TRBV2 and J usage is TRBJ1-5; 8 bases align to TRBD1. This CDR3 has 15 amino acids. The J segment lost 2 bases and the V segment lost 6 bases, leaving 6 bases of the junction unmatched. Germline V gene sequence: CDR1 SNHLY, CDR2 FYNNEI. Here the CDR3 DNA reads TGTGCCAGCAGCGTTGACAGGGGCGGCAATCAGCCCCAGCATTTT. It yields the protein CASSVDRGGNQPQHF. The whole variable domain, filled in from reference TRBV2 and TRBJ1-5, reads EPEVTQTPSHQVTQMGQEVILRCVPISNHLYFYWYRQILGQKVEFLVSFYNNEISEKSEIFDDQFSVERPDGSNFTLKIRSTKLEDSAMYFCASSVDRGGNQPQHFGDGTRLSIL.

The chain combines TRBV7-3 with TRBJ2-3, with D possibly being TRBD1 (6 bases). Germline V lookup: CDR1 SGHTA, CDR2 FQGTGA. This CDR3 is 14 amino acids long. Deletions cut 5 bases from V and 7 bases from J, with 16 bases between. The CDR3 DNA reads as TGTGCCAGCAGCCTTAATAGGGGGACAAATACGCAGTATTTT. As protein: CASSLNRGTNTQYF.

This chain links TRBV21-1 with TRBJ1-2. TRBV21-1 constitutes a pseudogene. The CDR3 is 14 residues long. CDR3 protein: CASSIGGSNYGYTF. In DNA, the CDR3 is TGTGCCAGCAGCATTGGAGGGTCCAACTATGGCTACACCTTC.

The CDR3 bases are TGTGCCACCAGCAGCCCTACGGGACTTTACAATGAGCAGTTCTTC. This translates into CATSSPTGLYNEQFF. The rearrangement uses TRBV15 and TRBJ2-1, with D tentatively TRBD2 (6 bases). Trimming shortened V by 3 bases and J by 4 bases, and 13 bases separated the two germline ends. CDR3 length: 15 amino acids. CDR1 and CDR2 (germline): LNHNV, YYDKDF (reference sequence).

The CDR3 DNA sequence: TGTGCCAGCAGCCAGGAACAGGGCTTAACTAATGAAAAACTGTTTTTT. This sequence encodes CASSQEQGLTNEKLFF. The chain is built from TRBV28 and TRBJ1-4, with D maybe TRBD1 (6 bases). Germline CDR1 MDHEN, CDR2 SYDVKM. The CDR3 sequence is 16 residues long. Trimming took off 6 bases at V and 1 base at J, with 15 bases between the two ends.

The chain uses TRBV2 and TRBJ2-1; weak D call: TRBD2 (5 bases). Germline lookup yields CDR1 SNHLY and CDR2 FYNNEI. The CDR3 sequence is 11 residues long. V lost 2 bases, J lost 15 bases, and 11 bases lay in between. The DNA for the CDR3 is TGTGCCAGCAGTGAAAGGCTCGGAGGGTTCTTC. This translates into CASSERLGGFF.

This clone showed up just a few times. This chain joins TRBV23-1 and TRBJ1-5, with 7 bases that match TRBD1. TRBV23-1 is an ORF, and what it does is uncertain. CDR3 size: 16 residues. The junction had 9 bases not matched to a gene; V was cut back by 6 bases and J by 1 base. CDR3 in amino acids: CASSVPGTVSNQPQHF. CDR3 DNA: TGCGCCAGCAGCGTGCCCGGGACAGTCAGCAATCAGCCCCAGCATTTT.

This clone was observed a single time. CDR3 sequence: CASSLGDRDGQPQHF. CDR3 DNA: TGCGCCAGCAGCTTAGGGGACAGGGATGGGCAGCCCCAGCATTTT. The gene calls are TRBV5-1 and TRBJ1-5, with 9 bases lining up with TRBD1. V trimming: 2 bases; J trimming: 7 bases; junction bases outside the gene matches: 7. Germline lookup yields CDR1 SGHRS and CDR2 YFSETQ. This CDR3 is 15 amino acids long.

This CDR3 reads CASSLMAARGLTQNGELFF. The CDR3, as DNA: TGCGCCAGCAGCCTCATGGCCGCCAGGGGTTTAACCCAAAACGGGGAGCTGTTTTTT. The chain employs TRBV4-3 and TRBJ2-2, with TRBD1 as a possible D gene (6 bases). V lost 4 bases, J lost 7 bases, and 28 bases lay in between. This CDR3 is built from 19 residues. CDR1 LGHNA and CDR2 YSLEER come from the germline V gene.

This chain uses TRBV2 with TRBJ2-1, with a weak D call TRBD2 (6 bases). Between the trimmed V and J ends, which lost 8 bases and 10 bases, there was a span of 21 bases. The CDR3 covers 14 residues. Germline V lookup: CDR1 SNHLY, CDR2 FYNNEI. The CDR3, as DNA: TGTGCCAGCTCCAAGAAGGCTAGCGTTGTGGAGCAGTTCTTC. Translated: CASSKKASVVEQFF.

Concerning this clone itself: Other DNA sequences of this sample code for an identical CDR3. The rearrangement joins TRBV9 to TRBJ2-6; D not certain. In germline, CDR1 is SGDLS, CDR2 YYNGEE. This CDR3 contains 15 residues. The V gene lost 3 bases and the J gene lost 0 bases, with 7 bases spanning the gap. In DNA, the CDR3 is TGTGCCAGCAGCGGCCGTAGCTCTGGGGCCAACGTCCTGACTTTC. It codes for CASSGRSSGANVLTF.